The subject of this entry is one T cell receptor (beta chain). This sample is drawn from a study of PD-1 blockade in classical Hodgkin lymphoma. The overall study: Intravenous delivery of nivolumab at 3 mg/kg to patients occurred every 2 weeks.

Time point indicated: cycle 4 day 1 (C4D1), after five to seven weeks of nivolumab. Following autologous stem cell transplantation, relapse occurred in every patient, and exposure to brentuximab vedotin varied. Generated by immunoSEQ multiplex PCR, the TCRdb table keeps only in-frame clones and is missing some. The sample holds approximately 7,400 clones, approximately 78% seen once. This CDR3 is 15 amino acids long. CDR1 is SGHRS and CDR2 is YFSETQ in the germline V gene. J gave up 6 bases and V 7 bases, and 14 bases lay outside the gene matches. This clonotype originated in a human donor with classical Hodgkin lymphoma. Sequencing was performed on peripheral blood mononuclear cells (PBMCs), taken before the fourth cycle of nivolumab. The genes are TRBV5-1 and TRBJ2-3, with TRBD1 matching over 7 bases. The CDR3 loop is CASFITGAAPDTQYF. CDR3 nucleotides: TGCGCCAGCTTCATAACAGGGGCCGCGCCGGATACGCAGTATTTT.